These 16 T cell receptor beta chains were sequenced from one sample in a study of regulatory T cells in long-lasting Graves disease. Arm-PCR of CDR3 regions with iRepertoire HTBI primers generated TCR beta libraries. MiXCR, run by TCRdb on the multiplex PCR reads, gives a single entry per CDR3 protein. The repertoire holds 300,000 to 400,000 distinct CDR3 sequences, with over 15% as singletons. Sample time point: newly diagnosed GD, antithyroid drugs for less than 3 months. RNA isolated from PBMCs was used to make the TCR library. This same sample was also taken into another study, of T cells in Graves' hyperthyroidism and ophthalmopathy.

Sample: peripheral blood mononuclear cells (PBMCs), taken at new diagnosis, from a patient treated with antithyroid drugs. These receptors all stem from a man in his forties with Graves disease.

Only a few counts were recorded for this clonotype. V is TRBV28 and J is TRBJ1-6, with 8 positions matching TRBD1. The CDR3 has 15 amino acids. With V trimmed by 7 bases and J by 6 bases, 8 bases remained unmatched. Germline V lookup: CDR1 MDHEN, CDR2 SYDVKM. CDR3 DNA sequence: TGTGCCAGCACTAGTGACAGGGGAAGTAATTCACCCCTCCACTTT. It codes for CASTSDRGSNSPLHF.

This chain connects TRBV7-9 to TRBJ2-3; 10 bases agree with TRBD2. Judging by the DNA end, TRBJ2-1 fits better; the J call may be wrong. Germline V gives CDR1 SEHNR, CDR2 FQNEAQ (reference sequence). The CDR3 covers 15 residues. The CDR3 protein is CASSRTSGGNYEQFF. For the CDR3, the DNA is TGTGCCAGCAGCCGGACTAGCGGAGGGAACTACGAGCAGTTCTTC.

On this clonotype itself: With a much larger clone just one base away, this may be a read error. The DNA for the CDR3 is TGCAGTGCTTACCGAGATGATAGGACCCAGTACTTC. Its translation: CSAYRDDRTQYF. V is TRBV20-1 and J is TRBJ2-5; no clear D gene. Trimming stripped 5 bases from V and 7 bases from J, with 14 bases between. This CDR3 comprises 12 residues. Germline V CDR1 and CDR2: DFQATT, SNEGSKA (reference sequence).

The chain links TRBV19 to TRBJ2-7; D unclear. V lost 3 bases, J lost 2 bases, and 11 bases lay in between. Germline CDR1 is LNHDA and CDR2 is SQIVND (reference sequence). CDR3 size: 14 residues. CDR3 in amino acids: CASSISGNPYEQYF. CDR3 bases: TGTGCCAGTAGTATCTCGGGTAATCCCTACGAGCAGTACTTC.

The chain couples TRBV24-1 to TRBJ2-7; D is ambiguous. From germline, CDR1 is KGHDR and CDR2 SFDVKD. Trimming took off 4 bases at V and 1 base at J, with 7 bases between the two ends. The CDR3 spans 13 residues. For the CDR3, the DNA is TGTGCCACCAGTGACCCCGTTTCCTACGAGCAGTACTTC. As protein: CATSDPVSYEQYF.

This clonotype showed up just a few times. The chain couples TRBV27 to TRBJ2-7, with D unresolved. The DNA end is more similar to TRBJ2-1, so the J call may be wrong. The CDR3 is 14 residues long. Germline CDR1 and CDR2: MNHEY and SMNVEV (reference sequence). The CDR3 spells CASSLPEPYNEQFF. The CDR3 DNA follows: TGTGCCAGCAGCCTACCCGAGCCCTACAATGAGCAGTTCTTC.

There are many counts of this clonotype. J is TRBJ2-7 and V is TRBV7-2; 9 nucleotides align to TRBD1. The CDR3 consists of 15 residues. Per germline, CDR1 SGHTA and CDR2 FQGNSA. Trimming cost V 5 bases and J 5 bases; bases outside gene matches: 10. The CDR3 sequence: CASSPTGTGYHEQYF. The CDR3 coding sequence is TGTGCCAGCAGCCCTACCGGGACAGGGTACCACGAGCAGTACTTC.

This clonotype appeared many times. V is TRBV18 and J is TRBJ2-7; 7 bases fit TRBD2. In germline, CDR1 is KGHSH, CDR2 LQKENI. The V segment lost 0 bases and the J segment 4 bases; nucleotides outside the gene matches: 6. This CDR3 has 15 residues. In nucleotides, the CDR3 is TGTGCCAGCTCACCACCGATCGGGGGGAGGTACGAGCAGTACTTC. As protein: CASSPPIGGRYEQYF. Looking up the rest from reference TRBV18 and TRBJ2-7 gives the full variable domain: NAGVMQNPRHLVRRRGQEARLRCSPMKGHSHVYWYRQLPEEGLKFMVYLQKENIIDESGMPKERFSAEFPKEGPSILRIQQVVRGDSAAYFCASSPPIGGRYEQYFGPGTRLTVT.

About this clonotype: With only one base between it and a far larger clone, this is likely a read error. The conserved closing phenylalanine or tryptophan is absent in this CDR3, likely reflecting a read error. The limits of the CDR3 on the DNA are not certain, so only TCRdb's listed CDR3 is given. The chain has TRBV12-3 or TRBV12-4 and TRBJ2-1; TRBD1, as called in the table, went unchecked against the DNA. Both ends counted, the CDR3 spans 12 residues. Here the CDR3 reads CASTTTVDTQYL.

The chain employs TRBV4-2 and TRBJ2-3, with no clear D. Trimming pared 3 bases from V and 2 bases from J, leaving 15 bases between. From germline, CDR1 is LGHNA and CDR2 YNFKEQ. This CDR3 has 16 residues. The CDR3 sequence is CASSHPTGQNTDTQYF. For the CDR3, the DNA is TGTGCCAGCAGCCACCCCACTGGTCAGAACACAGATACGCAGTATTTT.

The rearrangement uses TRBV7-2 and TRBJ2-7, with 7 bases aligning to TRBD2. The CDR3 runs 15 residues. Trimming took 5 bases from V and 5 from J; bases not matched to a gene: 12. Germline assignment: CDR1 SGHTA and CDR2 FQGNSA. The chain's CDR3 is CASSIRIGGDHEQYF. For the CDR3, the DNA is TGTGCCAGCAGCATACGAATTGGGGGGGACCACGAGCAGTACTTC. The complete variable domain, with remaining parts taken from reference TRBV7-2 and TRBJ2-7, reads GAGVSQSPSNKVTEKGKDVELRCDPISGHTALYWYRQSLGQGLEFLIYFQGNSAPDKSGLPSDRFSAERTGGSVSTLTIQRTQQEDSAVYLCASSIRIGGDHEQYFGPGTRLTVT.

Many counts were recorded for this clonotype. The gene calls are TRBV28 and TRBJ1-1, with 7 bases identical to TRBD1. Trimming cost V 5 bases and J 5 bases; bases outside gene matches: 11. The CDR3 totals 15 residues. Per the germline V gene, CDR1 is MDHEN and CDR2 is SYDVKM. The CDR3 spells CASSHYQTGRTEAFF. CDR3 coding DNA: TGTGCCAGCAGTCATTACCAGACAGGGAGGACTGAAGCTTTCTTT.

This clonotype was observed a handful of times. This may be a read error, as it is one base from a much larger clone. The J gene is TRBJ1-5, the V gene TRBV28; the D is unclear. The CDR3 is 16 amino acids. Germline CDR1 and CDR2: MDHEN and SYDVKM. In DNA form, the CDR3 reads TGTGCCAGCAGCTACCCTTTGGTAGATAGCAATCGGCCCCAGCATTTT. It specifies CASSYPLVDSNRPQHF.

This clonotype was picked up a small number of times. Because it lacks the conserved phenylalanine or tryptophan at the end, this CDR3 is likely a read error. The rearrangement uses TRBV20-1 and TRBJ2-7, with D perhaps TRBD2 (6 bases). Trimming removed 3 bases from V and 0 bases from J, with 12 bases in between. The V gene's germline CDR1 is DFQATT and CDR2 SNEGSKA (reference sequence). CDR3 length equals 14 residues. CDR3 coding DNA: TGCAGTGCTAGGGCGCAGACTAGCTCCTACGAGCAGTACCTC. It specifies CSARAQTSSYEQYL.

V gene TRBV19 combines with J gene TRBJ2-3; the match to TRBD2 covers 7 bases. J was trimmed by 1 base and V by 5 bases; bases with no gene match: 9. Germline V gene lookup returns CDR1 LNHDA and CDR2 SQIVND (reference sequence). The CDR3 sequence is 16 residues long. Here the CDR3 DNA reads TGTGCCAGTAGTTTTCGGTCTAGCGGCCGCACAGATACGCAGTATTTT. It codes for CASSFRSSGRTDTQYF.

There are many counts of this clonotype. This rearrangement joins TRBV28 to TRBJ1-1; maybe TRBD1 (5 bases). CDR1 and CDR2 from the germline V gene are MDHEN and SYDVKM. Trimming took off 6 bases at V and 5 bases at J, with 13 bases between the two ends. CDR3 length equals 13 residues. Here the CDR3 reads CASRRGVGTEAFF. The DNA for the CDR3 is TGTGCCAGCAGGAGGGGTGTTGGGACTGAAGCTTTCTTT.